This T cell receptor beta chain comes out of a study of T-cell reconstitution after alpha-beta-depleted transplantation in children. Study observations and caveats: Several hundred expanded graft clones reportedly were the source of alpha-beta T cells about two months after transplant. A year post-transplant, T-cell counts and diversity derived mostly from newly produced T cells.

Details on this clonotype: What it recognizes is unknown.

The CDR3 is 16 residues long. Germline V gene sequence: CDR1 SQVTM, CDR2 ANQGSEA. V trimming: 3 bases; J trimming: 0 bases; junction bases outside the gene matches: 8. For TCRbeta, the library was prepared with unique molecular identifiers. TCRdb independently ran MiXCR on the PCR reads; one entry per CDR3 protein. The table has more than 300,000 distinct CDR3 sequences, around 15% seen once. The genes are TRBV29-1 and TRBJ2-3, with 8 bases identical to TRBD2. Sequencing used PBMCs, mostly from graft donor cells, obtained 360 days after TCRalphabeta/CD19-depleted stem cell transplant. The receptor was derived from a male patient aged 2 to 9 who had a stem cell transplant for acute lymphoblastic leukemia, so the T cells may come from the graft donor. CDR3 coding DNA: TGCAGCGTTGATGGGGGGACTAGTTCTAGCACAGATACGCAGTATTTT. Translating gives CSVDGGTSSSTDTQYF.